The 20 T cell receptor beta chains reported below all come from one sample, sequenced in a study of blood T cell repertoires in COVID-19. Repertoires were generated with immunoSEQ multiplex PCR, while TCRdb's copy carries only in-frame clones and drops some. The sample lists around 200,000 clones; more than 70% were seen once. Sample: peripheral blood. The receptors stem from a man between 18 and 29 years old with active or convalescent COVID-19.

V and J are TRBV7-3 and TRBJ2-3, with D perhaps matching TRBD2 (6 bases). The germline V gene encodes CDR1 SGHTA and CDR2 FQGTGA. V was trimmed by 3 bases and J by 0 bases, leaving 16 bases between them. The CDR3 length is 17 residues. In DNA form, the CDR3 reads TGTGCCAGCAGCTTTGGGGCGCGGGGTAGTAGCACAGATACGCAGTATTTT. The encoded protein is CASSFGARGSSTDTQYF.

The chain couples TRBV6-2 or TRBV6-3 to TRBJ2-4; TRBD2 might be the D (5 bases). V gave up 5 bases and J gave up 2 bases, with 16 bases separating them. The CDR3 has 16 amino acids. Germline V lookup: CDR1 MNHEY, CDR2 SVGEGT. CDR3 DNA sequence: TGTGCCAGCAGTGCCGTTATTTCGGGAACCAAAAACATTCAGTACTTC. Protein product: CASSAVISGTKNIQYF.

Here the CDR3 DNA reads TGCGCCAGCAGCTTGGAAGCCGGGACTAGCAATACGCAGTATTTT. Translated: CASSLEAGTSNTQYF. The chain employs TRBV5-1 and TRBJ2-3; 9 bases line up with TRBD2. The CDR3 runs to 15 residues. Germline V gene sequence: CDR1 SGHRS, CDR2 YFSETQ. V dropped 0 bases and J dropped 7; count of bases not matched to a gene: 6.

The genes are TRBV7-2 and TRBJ2-5; 11 bases are shared with TRBD2. With V trimmed by 5 bases and J by 1 base, 6 bases remained unmatched. Germline values: CDR1 SGHTA, CDR2 FQGNSA. This CDR3 is built from 16 residues. This CDR3 reads CASSKTGTSGQETQYF. As DNA, the CDR3 is TGTGCCAGCAGCAAAACCGGGACTAGCGGCCAAGAGACCCAGTACTTC.

The rearrangement links TRBV27 to TRBJ2-5; weak D call: TRBD2 (5 bases). Germline CDR1 reads MNHEY; CDR2 reads SMNVEV (reference sequence). This CDR3 contains 15 residues. The V end lost 6 bases, the J end lost 4 bases, and 18 bases lay between the germline ends. This chain's CDR3 is CASRQQLEPRETQYF. CDR3 sequence (DNA): TGTGCCAGCAGACAACAACTAGAGCCGCGAGAGACCCAGTACTTC.

The rearrangement links TRBV13 to TRBJ2-7, with D possibly TRBD2 on 5 matching bases. Germline CDR1 and CDR2: PRHDT and FYEKMQ (reference sequence). This CDR3 is 16 amino acids long. V dropped 2 bases and J dropped 2 bases, with 16 bases sitting between them. CDR3 sequence reads: CASSLSSAGHPYEQYF. As DNA, the CDR3 is TGTGCCAGCAGCTTATCCTCCGCGGGCCACCCCTACGAGCAGTACTTC.

This rearrangement joins TRBV10-3 to TRBJ1-5; D is perhaps TRBD1 (6 bases). V was shortened by 4 bases and J by 0 bases, with 10 bases between the two germline ends. Germline assignment: CDR1 ENHRY and CDR2 SYGVKD. This CDR3 spans 15 amino acids. This CDR3 is CAISGTARSNQPQHF. DNA of the CDR3: TGTGCCATCAGTGGGACAGCCCGTAGCAATCAGCCCCAGCATTTT.

V and J are TRBV6-1 and TRBJ1-1; 8 bases agree with TRBD1. Unmatched junction bases numbered 6, after V lost 3 bases and J lost 0 bases. This CDR3 is built from 16 residues. Germline-derived CDR1 and CDR2 are MNHNS and SASEGT. CDR3 nucleotide sequence: TGTGCCAGCAGTGACACCGGACAGGGTTTGAACACTGAAGCTTTCTTT. It encodes CASSDTGQGLNTEAFF.

The J gene is TRBJ2-7, the V gene TRBV10-3; possibly TRBD2 for D (6 bases). Trimming removed 2 bases at V and 5 bases at J, with 13 bases between. In germline, CDR1 is ENHRY, CDR2 SYGVKD. The CDR3 consists of 14 residues. The chain's CDR3 is CAISEGSPGDEQYF. The CDR3 nucleotides are TGTGCCATCAGTGAGGGCTCCCCGGGGGACGAGCAGTACTTC.

This clone was recorded only once. J is TRBJ1-6 and V is TRBV13, with D tentatively TRBD1 (5 bases). This CDR3 has 14 amino acids. Germline CDR1 reads PRHDT; CDR2 reads FYEKMQ (reference sequence). V was cut by 5 bases and J by 12 bases, with 17 bases left in between. The DNA for the CDR3 is TGTGCCAGCAGCCCTGGGGCCACTTACCGACCCCTCCACTTT. Its translation: CASSPGATYRPLHF.

The chain uses TRBV6-5 and TRBJ2-1; TRBD1 might be the D (6 bases). The CDR3 is made up of 13 amino acids. The germline V gene has CDR1 MNHEY and CDR2 SVGAGI. V was trimmed by 6 bases and J by 7 bases, leaving 13 bases between them. The CDR3 nucleotides are TGTGCCAGCAGACTGACAGGCTCAAATGAGCAGTTCTTC. Translation: CASRLTGSNEQFF.

The sample holds one count of this clone. The rearrangement joins TRBV27 to TRBJ1-1, with D uncertain. The CDR3 extends over 13 amino acids. The germline V gene encodes CDR1 MNHEY and CDR2 SMNVEV (reference sequence). Trimming left V 5 bases short and J 4 bases short, with 11 bases between. CDR3 nucleotide sequence: TGTGCCAGCAGTCCCCGAGCCCTCACTGAAGCTTTCTTT. Its translation is CASSPRALTEAFF.

This chain uses TRBV3-1 (or the pseudogene TRBV3-2) with TRBJ2-1, with 9 bases fitting TRBD2. The CDR3 consists of 15 residues. The V segment lost 4 bases and the J segment 2 bases; nucleotides outside the gene matches: 3. CDR1 LGHDT and CDR2 YNNKEL come from the germline V gene (reference sequence). The CDR3: CASSPSGRTYNEQFF. The CDR3 region has the DNA TGTGCCAGCAGCCCGAGCGGGAGGACCTACAATGAGCAGTTCTTC.

The chain couples TRBV6-5 to TRBJ2-7; 13 bases align to TRBD2. The germline CDR1 and CDR2 sequences are MNHEY and SVGAGI. The junction had 14 bases not matched to a gene; V was cut back by 8 bases and J by 13 bases. This CDR3 contains 14 residues. The CDR3: CASRVTLGTSGIYF. For the CDR3, the DNA is TGTGCCAGCCGGGTGACACTTGGGACTAGCGGGATTTACTTC.

A word on this clone: Its ends do not fully match the called genes, so a read error is possible. The chain employs TRBV6-5 and TRBJ1-6; D possibly corresponds to TRBD1 (5 bases). Germline V gives CDR1 MNHEY, CDR2 SVGAGI. CDR3 length: 14 residues. CDR3 amino acids: CVSSFQGRGSPLHF. Here the CDR3 DNA reads TGTGTCAGCAGTTTCCAGGGTAGAGGTTCACCCCTCCACTTT.

The J gene is TRBJ2-1, the V gene TRBV3-1 (or the pseudogene TRBV3-2), with 9 nucleotides matching TRBD2. Germline V lookup: CDR1 LGHDT, CDR2 YNNKEL (reference sequence). The ends lost 4 bases at V and 1 base at J; junction bases unmatched: 8. CDR3 length equals 17 residues. CDR3 DNA: TGTGCCAGCAGCCCCCCCCTGCGGGGGGGATCCTACAATGAGCAGTTCTTC. This encodes CASSPPLRGGSYNEQFF.

The rearrangement uses TRBV13 and TRBJ2-1; 8 nucleotides match TRBD1. Germline CDR1 and CDR2: PRHDT and FYEKMQ (reference sequence). The V segment lost 5 bases and the J segment 2 bases; nucleotides outside the gene matches: 11. The CDR3 runs to 17 residues. CDR3: CASSLSGGRGPYNEQFF. CDR3 nucleotides: TGTGCCAGCAGCCTCTCTGGGGGCAGGGGGCCCTACAATGAGCAGTTCTTC.

This chain joins TRBV5-6 and TRBJ1-1; maybe TRBD1 (5 bases). Per germline, CDR1 SGHDT and CDR2 YYEEEE. V was clipped by 0 bases and J by 5 bases, with 11 bases between them. The CDR3 is made up of 14 amino acids. CDR3 DNA: TGTGCCAGCAGCTTGGGGCAGGGTTGGACTGAAGCTTTCTTT. Its protein product is CASSLGQGWTEAFF.

The V call is TRBV4-2, the J call TRBJ2-7; 10 bases are a match to TRBD1. Per germline, CDR1 LGHNA and CDR2 YNFKEQ. The length of the CDR3 is 15 residues. J lost 5 bases, V lost 3 bases, and 7 bases had no gene match. The CDR3, as DNA: TGTGCCAGCAGCCATTCCGGGGACAGGGGACACGAGCAGTACTTC. As protein: CASSHSGDRGHEQYF.

The chain couples TRBV5-1 to TRBJ1-4; D not resolved. The CDR3 is 14 residues long. Germline V lookup: CDR1 SGHRS, CDR2 YFSETQ. Trimming took 4 bases from V and 5 from J, leaving 12 bases between them. The CDR3 bases are TGCGCCAGCAGCCTGGGGATGCGGAATGAAAAACTGTTTTTT. It is translated as CASSLGMRNEKLFF.